There are many counts of the clone carrying this TCR beta chain. The authors built TCR beta libraries using iRepertoire HTBI primers and Arm-PCR of CDR3 regions. TCRdb called the multiplex PCR reads again in MiXCR, with one record for every CDR3 protein. Among some 560,000 distinct CDR3 sequences listed, 15% to 20% were seen once. This specimen comes from a study of regulatory T cells in long-lasting Graves disease. As for time point: newly diagnosed GD, antithyroid drugs for less than 3 months. There was RNA extracted from PBMCs, and the TCR library was made from it. This sample was also put to use in a study of T cells in Graves' hyperthyroidism and ophthalmopathy. That work adds: The HTBI primer set was used in a first-round RT-PCR of the TCR CDR3.

Sequences were derived from peripheral blood mononuclear cells (PBMCs), sampled at new diagnosis, from a patient treated with antithyroid drugs. This clonotype was sampled from a woman aged 40-65 years with Graves disease.

The CDR3 is CASAKQGSIYNEQFF. As DNA, the CDR3 is TGTGCCAGCGCCAAACAGGGGTCGATCTACAATGAGCAGTTCTTC. V gene TRBV28 combines with J gene TRBJ2-1; 7 bases match TRBD1. V lost 8 bases and J lost 3; bases outside the gene matches: 10. Germline V gene sequence: CDR1 MDHEN, CDR2 SYDVKM. This CDR3 spans 15 amino acids.